This T cell receptor beta chain was captured in a study of T-cell reconstitution after alpha-beta-depleted transplantation in children. Study-level findings and limits: Some patients' high day-60 TCRbeta diversity was traced to surviving recipient T cells and thymic progenitors. At the one-year point after transplant, T-cell counts and TCRbeta diversity were found to come mostly from T cells that had been newly produced. As was reported, about two months after transplant, alpha-beta T cells came from several hundred expanded graft clones.

The CDR3 runs 16 residues. Germline CDR1 reads SGHRS; CDR2 reads YFSETQ. J lost 0 bases, V lost 0 bases, and 5 bases had no gene match. This clonotype was counted ten times or more. Its antigen is not known. During its preparation, the TCRbeta library received unique molecular identifiers. One entry per CDR3 protein results from TCRdb running MiXCR on the PCR reads. The sample has hundreds of thousands of distinct CDR3 sequences; around 13% are singletons. This specimen was PBMCs, taken before TCRalphabeta/CD19-depleted stem cell transplant. The chain employs TRBV5-1 and TRBJ1-2; 7 bases align to TRBD1. This sequence was found in a girl aged 2-10 years with congenital amegakaryocytic thrombocytopenia, due to receive a stem cell transplant. CDR3 sequence (DNA): TGCGCCAGCAGCTTGGCCGGGACAGTTTCTAACTATGGCTACACCTTC. It yields the protein CASSLAGTVSNYGYTF.